The next 27 T cell receptor beta chains were all read from a single sample in a study of T cells expressing NK-cell markers (TCRdb year 2020). The library was obtained by 5' RACE. Instrument on record: Illumina HiSeq 2000. TCRdb reprocessed the raw reads; every CDR3 protein sequence is a single record, and DNA is not supplied. The sample's table covers some 440,000 distinct CDR3 sequences. The ten biggest clones cover over 1.1% of the sample. Sequenced: blood T cells: a sorted CD56 or NKG2C T cell subset, CD4+ or CD8+ T cells, or bulk PBMC T cells (not recorded which). The receptors here all came from a woman aged 45 to 65 in good health. Donor details come from another sample of the same person, matched by shared clones.

The rearrangement links TRBV4-1 to TRBJ1-2; there is no DNA to check the TCRdb D call of TRBD1. The CDR3 loop spans 17 amino acids. From germline, CDR1 is MGHRA and CDR2 YSYEKL. CDR3: CASSQPTDRVTNYGYTF.

The gene calls are TRBV11-2 and TRBJ2-3; with no DNA, the TCRdb D assignment of TRBD1 cannot be verified. Germline assignment: CDR1 SGHAT and CDR2 FQNNGV. CDR3 length: 13 residues. CDR3 in amino acids: CASSGGFGDTQYF. The entire variable domain, with the rest obtained from reference TRBV11-2 and TRBJ2-3, is as follows: EAGVAQSPRYKIIEKRQSVAFWCNPISGHATLYWYQQILGQGPKLLIQFQNNGVVDDSQLPKDRFSAERLKGVDSTLKIQPAKLEDSAVYLCASSGGFGDTQYFGPGTRLTVL.

The V and J genes are TRBV11-3 and TRBJ1-1. This CDR3 is 13 amino acids long. Germline lookup yields CDR1 SGHNT and CDR2 YENEEA. CDR3: CASSSETYTEAFF.

J is TRBJ2-7 and V is TRBV11-3. Germline CDR1 is SGHNT and CDR2 is YENEEA. The CDR3 runs 14 residues. The CDR3: CASSLRFLRGEQYF.

The V gene is TRBV20-1, the J gene TRBJ2-7. This CDR3 is 15 amino acids long. Germline CDR1 DFQATT, CDR2 SNEGSKA (reference sequence). The CDR3 region is CSARRPAITTGEQYF.

The chain carries TRBV6-2 or TRBV6-3 and TRBJ1-1; the D call from TCRdb, TRBD1, cannot be confirmed without DNA. This CDR3 is built from 17 residues. CDR1 is MNHEY and CDR2 is SVGEGT in the germline V gene. Here the CDR3 reads CASSESPGTPQNTEAFF.

The V gene is TRBV4-2, the J gene TRBJ2-2; as DNA is missing, the TRBD1 call by TCRdb cannot be tested. From germline, CDR1 is LGHNA and CDR2 YNFKEQ. This CDR3 spans 17 amino acids. CDR3 amino acids: CASSQDPQGANTGELFF.

The rearrangement uses TRBV6-1 and TRBJ1-1; TCRdb's assignment of TRBD1 cannot be checked, as there is no DNA. This CDR3 has 14 residues. The V gene's germline CDR1 is MNHNS and CDR2 SASEGT. CDR3 residues: CASSGDAGNTEAFF.

The chain employs TRBV7-9 and TRBJ2-5; lacking DNA, the TRBD1 call made by TCRdb goes unchecked. CDR1 SEHNR and CDR2 FQNEAQ come from the germline V gene (reference sequence). The CDR3 runs 13 residues. The CDR3 spells CASGSLSFETQYF.

The chain recombines TRBV20-1 with TRBJ1-1; TCRdb proposes TRBD1, but this gene call is untestable without DNA. Germline V CDR1 and CDR2: DFQATT, SNEGSKA (reference sequence). This CDR3 has 15 amino acids. The CDR3 sequence is CSARGWTGGDTEAFF.

This chain links TRBV25-1 with TRBJ2-5; no DNA is available, so the TRBD2 call from TCRdb remains unchecked. This CDR3 comprises 14 residues. Germline values: CDR1 MGHDK, CDR2 SYGVNS. The CDR3 here is CASSVLAAKETQYF.

The chain links TRBV2 to TRBJ2-7; with no DNA, the TCRdb D assignment of TRBD2 cannot be verified. CDR1 and CDR2 (germline): SNHLY, FYNNEI. The CDR3 extends over 14 amino acids. CDR3 sequence: CASRPGLPSDEQYF.

This chain joins TRBV5-1 and TRBJ2-6; TCRdb reports TRBD1, a call that lacks DNA to check it against. Germline-derived CDR1 and CDR2 are SGHRS and YFSETQ. This CDR3 spans 15 amino acids. The CDR3 here is CASRGFNSGANVLTF.

The rearrangement links TRBV7-7 to TRBJ2-5; the TRBD1 assignment by TCRdb is unverifiable without DNA. This CDR3 has 15 residues. From germline, CDR1 is SSHAT and CDR2 FNYEAQ (reference sequence). CDR3: CASSGDRGFGETQYF.

The rearrangement uses TRBV20-1 and TRBJ2-1; with no DNA, the TCRdb D assignment of TRBD2 cannot be verified. This CDR3 is built from 14 residues. Per the germline V gene, CDR1 is DFQATT and CDR2 is SNEGSKA (reference sequence). The CDR3 sequence: CSAVGLGFSNEQFF.

This chain uses TRBV12-3 or TRBV12-4 with TRBJ1-1. This CDR3 contains 14 residues. CDR3: CASSQYLSNTEAFF.

This rearrangement joins TRBV4-1 to TRBJ2-3; no DNA is available, so the TRBD1 call from TCRdb remains unchecked. CDR1 and CDR2 from the germline V gene are MGHRA and YSYEKL. The CDR3 runs to 16 residues. The CDR3 is CASSQVRQGEADTQYF.

This chain connects TRBV6-5 to TRBJ2-2; TCRdb calls TRBD2, which cannot be checked without DNA. Germline CDR1 reads MNHEY; CDR2 reads SVGAGI. The CDR3 runs to 15 residues. CDR3 protein: CASSYEDLYTGELFF.

The J gene is TRBJ2-5, the V gene TRBV5-1; TCRdb calls TRBD2, which cannot be checked without DNA. Germline lookup yields CDR1 SGHRS and CDR2 YFSETQ. The CDR3 sequence is 14 residues long. CDR3 region: CASTKGAGVETQYF.

The chain joins TRBV15 to TRBJ2-1; TCRdb calls TRBD2, which cannot be checked without DNA. CDR1 and CDR2 from the germline V gene are LNHNV and YYDKDF (reference sequence). This CDR3 is 14 amino acids long. CDR3 loop: CATSVRDYNNEQFF.

The chain recombines TRBV3-1 with TRBJ2-7. The CDR3 extends over 13 amino acids. The germline V gene has CDR1 LGHDT and CDR2 YNNKEL (reference sequence). The CDR3 reads CASSQIWGNEQYF.

Here the CDR3 reads CSARDQRTSGIYNEQFF. The chain joins TRBV20-1 to TRBJ2-1; TCRdb picks TRBD2, but there is no DNA to check that call. The CDR3 length is 17 residues. Germline values: CDR1 DFQATT, CDR2 SNEGSKA (reference sequence).

V gene TRBV11-2 combines with J gene TRBJ1-3; TCRdb's D call of TRBD1 is untestable without DNA. The CDR3 has 17 residues. CDR1 SGHAT and CDR2 FQNNGV come from the germline V gene. CDR3 region: CASSNDRVKFSGNTIYF.

The genes are TRBV5-8 and TRBJ2-2; TCRdb calls TRBD2, which cannot be checked without DNA. The CDR3 covers 16 residues. In germline, CDR1 is SGHTS, CDR2 YDEGEE. This CDR3 reads CASSTSSGRVTGELFF.

The genes are TRBV24-1 and TRBJ2-1; lacking DNA, the TRBD1 call made by TCRdb goes unchecked. This CDR3 spans 12 amino acids. Per germline, CDR1 KGHDR and CDR2 SFDVKD. The CDR3 protein is CATSDVGGSQFF.

This chain joins TRBV29-1 and TRBJ2-2; TCRdb calls TRBD2, which cannot be checked without DNA. This CDR3 is built from 16 residues. CDR1 and CDR2 (germline): SQVTM, ANQGSEA. Here the CDR3 reads CSARISGRASAGELFF.

The rearrangement links TRBV21-1 to TRBJ2-5; TCRdb picks TRBD2, but there is no DNA to check that call. TRBV21-1 has pseudogene status. The CDR3 is 17 amino acids. CDR3 loop: CASSKRTGDYIEETQYF.